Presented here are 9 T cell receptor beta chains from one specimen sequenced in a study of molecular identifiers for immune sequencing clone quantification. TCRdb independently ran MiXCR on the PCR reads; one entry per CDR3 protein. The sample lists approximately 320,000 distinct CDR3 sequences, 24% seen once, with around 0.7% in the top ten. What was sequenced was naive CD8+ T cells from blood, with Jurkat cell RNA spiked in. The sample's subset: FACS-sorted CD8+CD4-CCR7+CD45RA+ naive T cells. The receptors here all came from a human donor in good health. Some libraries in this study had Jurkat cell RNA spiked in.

CDR3 sequence (DNA): TGTGCCAGCAGCCAAGGAGCAGGCCTGCGCACCGGGGAGCTGTTTTTT. It codes for CASSQGAGLRTGELFF. This chain links TRBV14 with TRBJ2-2; D uncertain. Trimming stripped 1 base from V and 4 bases from J, with 13 bases between. The CDR3 is 16 amino acids. CDR1 is SGHDN and CDR2 is FVKESK in the germline V gene.

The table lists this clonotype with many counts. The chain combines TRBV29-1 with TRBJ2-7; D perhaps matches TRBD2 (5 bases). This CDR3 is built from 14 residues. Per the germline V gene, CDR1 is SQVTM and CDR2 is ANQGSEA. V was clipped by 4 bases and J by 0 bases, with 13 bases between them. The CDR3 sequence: CSVVGSGSSYEQYF. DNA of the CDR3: TGCAGCGTTGTAGGGAGTGGGAGCTCCTACGAGCAGTACTTC.

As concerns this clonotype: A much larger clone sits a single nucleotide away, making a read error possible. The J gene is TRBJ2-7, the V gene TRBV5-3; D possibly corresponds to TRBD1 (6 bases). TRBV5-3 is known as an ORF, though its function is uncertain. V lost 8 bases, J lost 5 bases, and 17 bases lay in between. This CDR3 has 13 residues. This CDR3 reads CASSHDRSHEQYF. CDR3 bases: TGTGCCAGCAGCCACGACAGGTCTCACGAGCAGTACTTC.

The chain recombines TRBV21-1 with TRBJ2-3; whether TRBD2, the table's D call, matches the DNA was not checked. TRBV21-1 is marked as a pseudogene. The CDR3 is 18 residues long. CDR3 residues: CASAKTSGGPPFLDTQYF. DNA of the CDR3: TGTGCCAGCGCCAAAACTAGCGGGGGGCCCCCATTTCTGGATACGCAGTATTTT.

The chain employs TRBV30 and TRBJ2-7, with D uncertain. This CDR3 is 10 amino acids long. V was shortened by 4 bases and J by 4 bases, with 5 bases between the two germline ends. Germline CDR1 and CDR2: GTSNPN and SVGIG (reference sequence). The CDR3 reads CAWMGYEQYF. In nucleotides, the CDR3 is TGTGCCTGGATGGGGTACGAGCAGTACTTC.

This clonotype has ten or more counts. CDR3 in amino acids: CASSPLGSLAKNIQYF. CDR3 nucleotide sequence: TGTGCCAGCAGCCCCCTGGGCAGCTTAGCCAAAAACATTCAGTACTTC. The chain carries TRBV5-6 and TRBJ2-4; D remains unclear. Trimming shortened V by 4 bases and J by 0 bases, and 14 bases separated the two germline ends. CDR1 is SGHDT, CDR2 YYEEEE, per germline. There are 16 residues in the CDR3.

The CDR3 nucleotides read TGTGCCAGCAGTCAAATCACAGGGGTTCGATACGAGCAGTACTTC. This encodes CASSQITGVRYEQYF. The chain is built from TRBV12-3 or TRBV12-4 and TRBJ2-7; 7 bases are shared with TRBD1. V was clipped by 5 bases and J by 4 bases; unmatched bases: 11. The CDR3 totals 15 residues.

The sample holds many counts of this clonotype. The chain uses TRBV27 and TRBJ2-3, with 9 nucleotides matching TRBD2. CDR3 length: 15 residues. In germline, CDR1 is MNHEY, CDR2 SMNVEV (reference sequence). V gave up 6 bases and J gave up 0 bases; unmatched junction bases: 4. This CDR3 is CASRLLAGSTDTQYF. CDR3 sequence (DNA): TGTGCCAGCAGGCTCCTAGCGGGAAGCACAGATACGCAGTATTTT.

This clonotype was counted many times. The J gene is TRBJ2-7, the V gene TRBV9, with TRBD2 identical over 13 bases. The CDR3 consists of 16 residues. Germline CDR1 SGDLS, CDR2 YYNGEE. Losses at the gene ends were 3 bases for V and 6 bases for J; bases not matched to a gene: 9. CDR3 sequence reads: CASSGHGTSGDGEQYF. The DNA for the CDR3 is TGTGCCAGCAGCGGACACGGGACTAGCGGGGACGGCGAGCAGTACTTC.